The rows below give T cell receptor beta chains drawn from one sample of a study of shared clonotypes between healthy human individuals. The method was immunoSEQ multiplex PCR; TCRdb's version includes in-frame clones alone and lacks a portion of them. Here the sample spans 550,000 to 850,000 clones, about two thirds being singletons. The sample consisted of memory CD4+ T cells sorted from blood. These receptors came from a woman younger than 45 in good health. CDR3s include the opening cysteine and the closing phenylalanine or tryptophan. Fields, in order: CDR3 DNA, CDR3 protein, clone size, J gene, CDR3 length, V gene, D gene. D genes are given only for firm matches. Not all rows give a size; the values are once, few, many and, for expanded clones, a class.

cdr3_nt: TGCGCCAGCAGCTTGTCATACGACAGTAGCATGAACACTGAAGCTTTCTTT; cdr3_aa: CASSLSYDSSMNTEAFF; clone_size: few; j_call: TRBJ1-1; cdr3_length: 17; v_call: TRBV5-1; d_call: -
cdr3_nt: TGTGCCAGCAGCTTACACTCGTCGCGAGGGGCTAATGAGCAGTTCTTC; cdr3_aa: CASSLHSSRGANEQFF; clone_size: -; j_call: TRBJ2-1; cdr3_length: 16; v_call: TRBV7-2; d_call: -
cdr3_nt: TGTGCCAGCAGCCCTTCCCCCGGGGACGGCTACACCTTC; cdr3_aa: CASSPSPGDGYTF; clone_size: -; j_call: TRBJ1-2; cdr3_length: 13; v_call: TRBV11-3; d_call: -
cdr3_nt: TGTGCCAGCAGTTACTCGACCGGGACAGGGACCGAGCAGTACTTC; cdr3_aa: CASSYSTGTGTEQYF; clone_size: -; j_call: TRBJ2-7; cdr3_length: 15; v_call: TRBV6-6; d_call: TRBD1
cdr3_nt: TGTGCCAGCAGCCCCCTACAGGACCCCTACAATGAGCAGTTCTTC; cdr3_aa: CASSPLQDPYNEQFF; clone_size: -; j_call: TRBJ2-1; cdr3_length: 15; v_call: TRBV7-6; d_call: -
cdr3_nt: TGCGCCAGCAGCCCCAATACAGGGGTCACAGATACGCAGTATTTT; cdr3_aa: CASSPNTGVTDTQYF; clone_size: -; j_call: TRBJ2-3; cdr3_length: 15; v_call: TRBV5-1; d_call: TRBD1
cdr3_nt: TGTGCCAGCAGTCTGGGACAGGGGGATCGAGAGACCCAGTACTTC; cdr3_aa: CASSLGQGDRETQYF; clone_size: many; j_call: TRBJ2-5; cdr3_length: 15; v_call: TRBV28; d_call: TRBD1
cdr3_nt: TGTGCCAGCACTGAGGCCGGGACTAGCGGGAGGAACGAGCAGTACTTC; cdr3_aa: CASTEAGTSGRNEQYF; clone_size: -; j_call: TRBJ2-7; cdr3_length: 16; v_call: TRBV25-1; d_call: TRBD2
cdr3_nt: TGTGCCTGGGGAATCGGACTAGCGGGAGGAGAGACCCAGTACTTC; cdr3_aa: CAWGIGLAGGETQYF; clone_size: -; j_call: TRBJ2-5; cdr3_length: 15; v_call: TRBV30; d_call: TRBD2
cdr3_nt: TGTGCCAGCACCCTGTGGGGGGCGCAGGGGTCGAACACCGGGGAGCTGTTTTTT; cdr3_aa: CASTLWGAQGSNTGELFF; clone_size: -; j_call: TRBJ2-2; cdr3_length: 18; v_call: TRBV28; d_call: -
cdr3_nt: TGTGCCAGCAGTACCGGGACAGTCTACAATGAGCAGTTCTTC; cdr3_aa: CASSTGTVYNEQFF; clone_size: -; j_call: TRBJ2-1; cdr3_length: 14; v_call: TRBV6-5; d_call: TRBD1
cdr3_nt: TGTGCCAGCAGCCGACTAGCGGGAGGGTCTGGGGCCAACGTCCTGACTTTC; cdr3_aa: CASSRLAGGSGANVLTF; clone_size: -; j_call: TRBJ2-6; cdr3_length: 17; v_call: TRBV27; d_call: TRBD2
cdr3_nt: TGTGCCTGGCGCCCCGGGACTAGCGGGAGGGCTGGCGAGCAGTACTTC; cdr3_aa: CAWRPGTSGRAGEQYF; clone_size: -; j_call: TRBJ2-7; cdr3_length: 16; v_call: TRBV30; d_call: TRBD2
cdr3_nt: TGCGCCAGCAGCCACGGGACTAGCGGGGTCGGCGAGCAGTACTTC; cdr3_aa: CASSHGTSGVGEQYF; clone_size: -; j_call: TRBJ2-7; cdr3_length: 15; v_call: TRBV4-1; d_call: TRBD2
cdr3_nt: TGTGCCAGCAGCCACAGGCCGCCTAGAGGCAAAAACATTCAGTACTTC; cdr3_aa: CASSHRPPRGKNIQYF; clone_size: -; j_call: TRBJ2-4; cdr3_length: 16; v_call: TRBV14; d_call: -
cdr3_nt: TGCAGCGTTGAGTCCGATGTCAAGCAGTACTTC; cdr3_aa: CSVESDVKQYF; clone_size: few; j_call: TRBJ2-7; cdr3_length: 11; v_call: TRBV29-1; d_call: -
cdr3_nt: TGTGCCAGCAGCCCTCGGCCGGGCGGGGCGTACGAGCAGTACTTC; cdr3_aa: CASSPRPGGAYEQYF; clone_size: -; j_call: TRBJ2-7; cdr3_length: 15; v_call: TRBV9; d_call: -
cdr3_nt: TGTGCCAGCAGTAGTCTAGCGGGAGGCTACAATGAGCAGTTCTTC; cdr3_aa: CASSSLAGGYNEQFF; clone_size: -; j_call: TRBJ2-1; cdr3_length: 15; v_call: TRBV6-5; d_call: TRBD2
cdr3_nt: TGTGCCAGCAGGATGACTAGTTTTGGAGATACGCAGTATTTT; cdr3_aa: CASRMTSFGDTQYF; clone_size: -; j_call: TRBJ2-3; cdr3_length: 14; v_call: TRBV2; d_call: -
cdr3_nt: TGTGCCAGCAGCTTATTGAATGAGCAGTTCTTC; cdr3_aa: CASSLLNEQFF; clone_size: -; j_call: TRBJ2-1; cdr3_length: 11; v_call: TRBV5-4; d_call: -
cdr3_nt: TGTGCCAGCAGCTTAGCCGGGCCAGGGGGTAACGAAAAACTGTTTTTT; cdr3_aa: CASSLAGPGGNEKLFF; clone_size: -; j_call: TRBJ1-4; cdr3_length: 16; v_call: TRBV7-9; d_call: TRBD1
cdr3_nt: TGCGCCAGCAGCTTTGGAGGAGCGGGAGGGCCCTACAATGAGCAGTTCTTC; cdr3_aa: CASSFGGAGGPYNEQFF; clone_size: -; j_call: TRBJ2-1; cdr3_length: 17; v_call: TRBV5-1; d_call: TRBD2
cdr3_nt: TGTGCCTGGAGTGTACTTGAGACTAGCGGCTACGAGCAGTACTTC; cdr3_aa: CAWSVLETSGYEQYF; clone_size: -; j_call: TRBJ2-7; cdr3_length: 15; v_call: TRBV30; d_call: TRBD2
cdr3_nt: TGTGCCAGCAGCCAAGTATCACGGGAGGACACCGGGGAGCTGTTTTTT; cdr3_aa: CASSQVSREDTGELFF; clone_size: -; j_call: TRBJ2-2; cdr3_length: 16; v_call: TRBV4-2; d_call: TRBD2
cdr3_nt: TGTGCCAGCAGTCCCGGGACAGGGGGCGATGAGCAGTTCTTC; cdr3_aa: CASSPGTGGDEQFF; clone_size: -; j_call: TRBJ2-1; cdr3_length: 14; v_call: TRBV6-4; d_call: TRBD1
cdr3_nt: TGTGCCAGCAGTTCTAGCGGGGGTCTAGCGTTCTTC; cdr3_aa: CASSSSGGLAFF; clone_size: -; j_call: TRBJ2-1; cdr3_length: 12; v_call: TRBV6-5; d_call: TRBD2
cdr3_nt: TGTGCCAGCAACCCTGGCGCGACGGGCACTGAAGCTTTCTTT; cdr3_aa: CASNPGATGTEAFF; clone_size: -; j_call: TRBJ1-1; cdr3_length: 14; v_call: TRBV6-6; d_call: -
cdr3_nt: TGTGCCAGCAGGACAACCGGTGGAGACTACGAGCAGTACTTC; cdr3_aa: CASRTTGGDYEQYF; clone_size: once; j_call: TRBJ2-7; cdr3_length: 14; v_call: TRBV7-9; d_call: -
cdr3_nt: TGTGCCAGCAGCTTTACGGACGTAGATACGCAGTATTTT; cdr3_aa: CASSFTDVDTQYF; clone_size: -; j_call: TRBJ2-3; cdr3_length: 13; v_call: TRBV11-1; d_call: -
cdr3_nt: TGTGCCAGTCGGGCGGGAGGAACTAATGAAAAACTGTTTTTT; cdr3_aa: CASRAGGTNEKLFF; clone_size: few; j_call: TRBJ1-4; cdr3_length: 14; v_call: TRBV10-3; d_call: -
cdr3_nt: TGTGCCAGCAGCTTATTTGGGGGTAGCACAGATACGCAGTATTTT; cdr3_aa: CASSLFGGSTDTQYF; clone_size: -; j_call: TRBJ2-3; cdr3_length: 15; v_call: TRBV7-3; d_call: -
cdr3_nt: TGTGCCAGCCGTCCTACCCGGTTAGGTAACTATGGCTACACCTTC; cdr3_aa: CASRPTRLGNYGYTF; clone_size: -; j_call: TRBJ1-2; cdr3_length: 15; v_call: TRBV28; d_call: -
cdr3_nt: TGTGCCAGCTCATCTGCCCGGGACAGCTATGGCTACACCTTC; cdr3_aa: CASSSARDSYGYTF; clone_size: -; j_call: TRBJ1-2; cdr3_length: 14; v_call: TRBV18; d_call: TRBD1
cdr3_nt: TGTGCCAGCAGCCCCGTTTCAGCGAAGAACACCGGGGAGCTGTTTTTT; cdr3_aa: CASSPVSAKNTGELFF; clone_size: -; j_call: TRBJ2-2; cdr3_length: 16; v_call: TRBV7-8; d_call: -
cdr3_nt: TGTGCCAGCAGTTACCGGGACAGGGGGCATGAGCAGTTCTTC; cdr3_aa: CASSYRDRGHEQFF; clone_size: -; j_call: TRBJ2-1; cdr3_length: 14; v_call: TRBV6-5; d_call: TRBD1
cdr3_nt: TGTGCCAGCAGTTTCGGTTACACTACGAACACTGAAGCTTTCTTT; cdr3_aa: CASSFGYTTNTEAFF; clone_size: -; j_call: TRBJ1-1; cdr3_length: 15; v_call: TRBV27; d_call: -
cdr3_nt: TGTGCTAGTGGTTTGTCAAGCGGGGGGAGCACAGATACGCAGTATTTT; cdr3_aa: CASGLSSGGSTDTQYF; clone_size: few; j_call: TRBJ2-3; cdr3_length: 16; v_call: TRBV12-5; d_call: TRBD2
cdr3_nt: TGCGCCAGCAGCTTGGGGGCTAGCGGGAGGGTCGATGAGCAGTTCTTC; cdr3_aa: CASSLGASGRVDEQFF; clone_size: once; j_call: TRBJ2-1; cdr3_length: 16; v_call: TRBV5-1; d_call: TRBD2
cdr3_nt: TGTGCCAGCAGCCCCCGGACTGGATTTAACTATGGCTACACCTTC; cdr3_aa: CASSPRTGFNYGYTF; clone_size: many; j_call: TRBJ1-2; cdr3_length: 15; v_call: TRBV7-9; d_call: -
cdr3_nt: TGTGCCAGCAGCCGGACAGGGAATAATCAGCCCCAGCATTTT; cdr3_aa: CASSRTGNNQPQHF; clone_size: -; j_call: TRBJ1-5; cdr3_length: 14; v_call: TRBV6-1; d_call: TRBD1
cdr3_nt: TGTGCCAGCAGCCCGCATACCGGGACAGGCTTACCCGGACAGGTCGGCTACACCTTC; cdr3_aa: CASSPHTGTGLPGQVGYTF; clone_size: -; j_call: TRBJ1-2; cdr3_length: 19; v_call: TRBV7-9; d_call: TRBD1
cdr3_nt: TGTGCCAGCAGCCCCGGGACAGTTCTAGAGACCCAGTACTTC; cdr3_aa: CASSPGTVLETQYF; clone_size: once; j_call: TRBJ2-5; cdr3_length: 14; v_call: TRBV5-4; d_call: TRBD1
cdr3_nt: TGTGCCAGCAGCTTGCATTCGACTAGCGGGAGTCGGAATGAGCAGTTCTTC; cdr3_aa: CASSLHSTSGSRNEQFF; clone_size: -; j_call: TRBJ2-1; cdr3_length: 17; v_call: TRBV7-9; d_call: TRBD2
cdr3_nt: TGTGCCAGCAGTGGGTTTACGAACTCCTACGAGCAGTACTTC; cdr3_aa: CASSGFTNSYEQYF; clone_size: -; j_call: TRBJ2-7; cdr3_length: 14; v_call: TRBV27; d_call: -
cdr3_nt: TGTGCGGGTGGGGGTAGCGGTACCTACAATGAGCAGTTCTTC; cdr3_aa: CAGGGSGTYNEQFF; clone_size: -; j_call: TRBJ2-1; cdr3_length: 14; v_call: TRBV30; d_call: -
cdr3_nt: TGTGCCAGCAGGCTTAGCGGGGGAGGCCCCAATGAGCAGTTCTTC; cdr3_aa: CASRLSGGGPNEQFF; clone_size: -; j_call: TRBJ2-1; cdr3_length: 15; v_call: TRBV28; d_call: TRBD2
cdr3_nt: TGTGCCAGCAGTCGACTCCCCGGGGCTCCAGATACGCAGTATTTT; cdr3_aa: CASSRLPGAPDTQYF; clone_size: -; j_call: TRBJ2-3; cdr3_length: 15; v_call: TRBV2; d_call: -
cdr3_nt: TGTGCCAGCAGTGAAGAGGGACAGGGTCAGGGTGGCTACACCTTC; cdr3_aa: CASSEEGQGQGGYTF; clone_size: -; j_call: TRBJ1-2; cdr3_length: 15; v_call: TRBV11-1; d_call: TRBD1
cdr3_nt: TGTGCCAGCAGCGTTGGGCGAGAGAACACTGAAGCTTTCTTT; cdr3_aa: CASSVGRENTEAFF; clone_size: -; j_call: TRBJ1-1; cdr3_length: 14; v_call: TRBV7-3; d_call: -
cdr3_nt: TGTGCCAGTAGTCCCATCGACAGGGAATGGTATGGCTACACCTTC; cdr3_aa: CASSPIDREWYGYTF; clone_size: once; j_call: TRBJ1-2; cdr3_length: 15; v_call: TRBV19; d_call: TRBD1
cdr3_nt: TGTGCCAGCAGCTTCCACACCGGGGAGCTGTTTTTT; cdr3_aa: CASSFHTGELFF; clone_size: -; j_call: TRBJ2-2; cdr3_length: 12; v_call: TRBV7-6; d_call: -
cdr3_nt: TGTGCCAGCAGCCCCTCACCGACTAGCGGGAAATCTAGCACAGATACGCAGTATTTT; cdr3_aa: CASSPSPTSGKSSTDTQYF; clone_size: -; j_call: TRBJ2-3; cdr3_length: 19; v_call: TRBV5-4; d_call: TRBD2
cdr3_nt: TGTGCCAGCAGCTCACAGGCCGGAACCGGGGAGCTGTTTTTT; cdr3_aa: CASSSQAGTGELFF; clone_size: once; j_call: TRBJ2-2; cdr3_length: 14; v_call: TRBV7-3; d_call: -